The 22 T cell receptor beta chains below come from one sample, sequenced in a study of Graves' ophthalmopathy and Graves' hyperthyroidism. Amplified material comprised TCR beta CDR3 regions derived from RNA transcripts. Following a first-round RT-PCR that used HTBI primers, a second-round multiplex PCR was carried out. TCRdb itself ran the multiplex PCR reads through MiXCR, one entry per CDR3 protein. Altogether about 380,000 distinct CDR3 sequences are present, 15% being singletons, with the ten largest covering approximately 7%. The sample taken for sequencing was peripheral blood. Source of these receptors: a woman under 30 with stable Graves' hyperthyroidism.

The table lists this clonotype with many counts. V usage is TRBV6-5 and J usage is TRBJ2-7, with 7 bases identical to TRBD1. The CDR3 length is 13 residues. Looked up from germline, CDR1 is MNHEY and CDR2 is SVGAGI. V trimming: 4 bases; J trimming: 6 bases; junction bases outside the gene matches: 6. In nucleotides, the CDR3 is TGTGCCAGCAGTTCTGGGACAGTTGGCGAGCAGTACTTC. It yields the protein CASSSGTVGEQYF.

This clonotype was counted many times. The chain uses TRBV6-2 or TRBV6-3 and TRBJ2-7; no clear D. V lost 7 bases and J 3 bases, leaving 16 bases between the germline ends. Germline V gene lookup returns CDR1 MNHEY and CDR2 SVGEGT. This CDR3 has 14 amino acids. For the CDR3, the DNA is TGTGCCAGCACCCCCCGTCCGTCTTACTACGAGCAGTACTTC. Translated: CASTPRPSYYEQYF.

The CDR3 DNA reads as TGTGCCAGCAGTTCTTGGGGAGGCCCTGACTCACCCCTCCACTTT. It specifies CASSSWGGPDSPLHF. The chain joins TRBV6-5 to TRBJ1-6; unclear D gene. Germline V gives CDR1 MNHEY, CDR2 SVGAGI. This CDR3 has 15 amino acids. The V and J ends lost 4 bases and 10 bases respectively, with 17 bases between them.

This clonotype was seen many times. This sequence joins TRBV6-1 and TRBJ1-2; D is possibly TRBD1 (5 bases). The CDR3 totals 14 residues. V lost 2 bases and J lost 6, with 13 bases in between. CDR1 and CDR2 from the germline V gene are MNHNS and SASEGT. The DNA of the CDR3 is TGTGCCAGCAGTGAACACGGCAGGGTAGATGGCTACACCTTC. This translates into CASSEHGRVDGYTF.

This clonotype has a count of ten or more. V usage is TRBV5-1 and J usage is TRBJ1-6; 8 bases agree with TRBD1. Germline CDR1 is SGHRS and CDR2 is YFSETQ. CDR3 size: 16 residues. The ends lost 1 base at V and 6 bases at J; junction bases unmatched: 6. CDR3 sequence: CASSLSGQDFNSPLHF. The CDR3 coding sequence is TGCGCCAGCAGCTTGTCGGGACAGGATTTTAATTCACCCCTCCACTTT.

Only a few counts were recorded for this clonotype. This chain links TRBV19 with TRBJ2-7; D unclear. The V gene's germline CDR1 is LNHDA and CDR2 SQIVND (reference sequence). The CDR3 consists of 12 residues. V lost 6 bases to trimming and J lost 7 bases, with 13 bases between them. CDR3: CASRDPLGEQYF. DNA of the CDR3: TGTGCCAGTAGGGACCCCCTGGGAGAGCAGTACTTC.

This clonotype was recorded at least ten times. This chain connects TRBV11-3 to TRBJ1-1; no definite D call. This CDR3 contains 13 residues. Germline V gene lookup returns CDR1 SGHNT and CDR2 YENEEA. V was trimmed by 5 bases and J by 4 bases, leaving 11 bases between them. DNA of the CDR3: TGTGCCAGCAGCGCTTCGGGCGTCACTGAAGCTTTCTTT. The encoded protein is CASSASGVTEAFF.

This clonotype was detected many times. DNA for the CDR3: TGCGCCAGCAGCTTGGCCCGGGAACAGACCCAGTACTTC. Translating gives CASSLAREQTQYF. The chain carries TRBV5-1 and TRBJ2-5, with D perhaps matching TRBD2 (5 bases). The germline gives CDR1 SGHRS, CDR2 YFSETQ. Trimming shortened V by 0 bases and J by 6 bases, and 9 bases separated the two germline ends. This CDR3 has 13 amino acids.

This clonotype has only a few counts. The gene calls are TRBV20-1 and TRBJ1-1; D is perhaps TRBD1 (6 bases). Germline V gene sequence: CDR1 DFQATT, CDR2 SNEGSKA (reference sequence). V lost 7 bases to trimming and J lost 5 bases, with 11 bases between them. CDR3 size: 11 residues. The CDR3 nucleotides are TGCAGTGGCCTACAGGGAACTGAAGCTTTCTTT. Protein: CSGLQGTEAFF.

This clonotype was counted only a few times. This clone may be a read error of a much larger clone one base away. The V gene is TRBV12-3 or TRBV12-4, the J gene TRBJ1-6; 7 bases map to TRBD1. Losses at the gene ends were 1 base for V and 15 bases for J; bases not matched to a gene: 6. The CDR3 has 13 residues. CDR3 bases: TGTGCCAGCAGTTTAGGCGACAGGGAGTACCTCCACTTT. It yields the protein CASSLGDREYLHF.

This clonotype has a count of ten or more. The CDR3 sequence is CASSYREGTEAFF. Written as DNA, the CDR3 is TGTGCCAGCAGTTACAGGGAGGGCACTGAAGCTTTCTTT. The chain joins TRBV12-3 or TRBV12-4 to TRBJ1-1; TRBD1 might be the D (6 bases). The length of the CDR3 is 13 residues. V shed 4 bases and J shed 4 bases, with 10 bases lying between them.

On this clonotype: A much larger clone is a single base away; this may be a read error. V and J are TRBV6-5 and TRBJ2-2; 9 positions agree with TRBD2. Germline lookup yields CDR1 MNHEY and CDR2 SVGAGI. The CDR3 consists of 15 residues. V lost 5 bases and J lost 7; bases outside the gene matches: 8. CDR3 amino acids: CASSTIAGVSGELFF. The CDR3 bases are TGTGCCAGCAGTACTATAGCGGGAGTAAGCGGGGAGCTGTTTTTT.

The gene calls are TRBV9 and TRBJ2-2, with D hard to call. The germline CDR1 and CDR2 sequences are SGDLS and YYNGEE. This CDR3 spans 13 amino acids. The V gene lost 5 bases and the J gene lost 4 bases, with 9 bases spanning the gap. In nucleotides, the CDR3 is TGTGCCAGCAGGCGAGCCGGCACCGGGGAGCTGTTTTTT. It translates to CASRRAGTGELFF.

This clonotype was counted between two and nine times. This rearrangement joins TRBV12-3 or TRBV12-4 to TRBJ2-6, with D perhaps matching TRBD1 (6 bases). The CDR3 is made up of 17 amino acids. Trimming removed 5 bases at V and 1 base at J, with 15 bases between. CDR3 amino acids: CASSKQGTVSGANVLTF. CDR3 sequence (DNA): TGTGCCAGCAGTAAACAGGGAACAGTGTCTGGGGCCAACGTCCTGACTTTC.

This clonotype was observed at least ten times. The chain links TRBV27 to TRBJ1-2; possibly TRBD1 for D (6 bases). This CDR3 contains 14 residues. Germline V gene data show CDR1 as MNHEY and CDR2 as SMNVEV (reference sequence). V lost 3 bases and J lost 5, with 13 bases in between. CDR3: CASSLGASTYGYTF. The DNA for the CDR3 is TGTGCCAGCAGTTTGGGGGCCAGTACTTATGGCTACACCTTC.

About this clonotype: A clone one base away is much larger, so this may be a read error. The chain combines TRBV7-2 with TRBJ2-5; 7 positions match TRBD1. CDR1 is SGHTA and CDR2 is FQGNSA in the germline V gene. The ends lost 0 bases at V and 1 base at J; junction bases unmatched: 2. The CDR3 has 15 residues. DNA for the CDR3: TGTGCCAGCAGCTTAGCGGGACAGATCCAAGAGACCCAGTACTTC. It is translated as CASSLAGQIQETQYF.

V and J are TRBV11-2 and TRBJ2-7, with 13 bases fitting TRBD2. J gave up 0 bases and V 1 base, and 9 bases lay outside the gene matches. The V gene's germline CDR1 is SGHAT and CDR2 FQNNGV. The CDR3 totals 19 residues. In nucleotides, the CDR3 is TGTGCCAGCAGCTTAGGTCTTAGACTAGCGGGGGGTGACTCCTACGAGCAGTACTTC. It specifies CASSLGLRLAGGDSYEQYF.

The rearrangement uses TRBV7-9 and TRBJ1-2, with 10 bases lining up with TRBD1. Losses at the gene ends were 6 bases for V and 7 bases for J; bases not matched to a gene: 5. From germline, CDR1 is SEHNR and CDR2 FQNEAQ (reference sequence). The CDR3 is 13 residues long. The CDR3 nucleotides read TGTGCCAGCAGTTGGACAGGGGGTTCTGGCTACACCTTC. It translates to CASSWTGGSGYTF.

The rearrangement uses TRBV29-1 and TRBJ2-5; 9 nucleotides agree with TRBD2. Germline lookup yields CDR1 SQVTM and CDR2 ANQGSEA. The CDR3 contains 13 residues. The trim removed 6 bases at V and 2 bases at J, leaving 4 bases unmatched. For the CDR3, the DNA is TGCAGCGTCGGACTAGCGTATCAAGAGACCCAGTACTTC. Translated, it gives CSVGLAYQETQYF.

This clonotype has ten or more counts. This rearrangement joins TRBV6-5 to TRBJ1-2, with 8 bases lining up with TRBD1. The CDR3 has 13 residues. Trimming removed 1 base from V and 7 bases from J; junction bases left unmatched: 2. Germline CDR1 is MNHEY and CDR2 is SVGAGI. The chain's CDR3 is CASSYLGQAGYTF. For the CDR3, the DNA is TGTGCCAGCAGTTACTTGGGACAGGCTGGCTACACCTTC.

Concerning this clonotype itself: It may be a read error: a sequence one base away is much more abundant. This chain links TRBV9 with TRBJ2-7; D ambiguous. CDR1 and CDR2 (germline): SGDLS, YYNGEE. This CDR3 region has 15 residues. The CDR3 sequence: CASSVEGSYIYELYF. CDR3 nucleotides: TGTGCCAGCAGCGTAGAGGGATCCTACATTTACGAGCTGTACTTC.

The chain combines TRBV5-1 with TRBJ1-3; 11 bases agree with TRBD1. The J segment lost 5 bases and the V segment lost 5 bases, leaving 6 bases of the junction unmatched. Germline CDR1 reads SGHRS; CDR2 reads YFSETQ. The CDR3 is made up of 15 amino acids. This chain's CDR3 is CASRWDRGSRNTIYF. The CDR3 bases are TGCGCCAGCAGATGGGACAGGGGGTCTAGAAACACCATATATTTT.